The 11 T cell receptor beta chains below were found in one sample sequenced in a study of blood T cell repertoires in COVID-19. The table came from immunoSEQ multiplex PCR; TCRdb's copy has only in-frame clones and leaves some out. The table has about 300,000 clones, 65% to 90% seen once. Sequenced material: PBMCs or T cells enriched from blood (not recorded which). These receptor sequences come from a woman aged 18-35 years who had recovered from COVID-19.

The chain's CDR3 is CASIPATGDSGGNTIYF. CDR3 bases: TGTGCCAGCATCCCCGCGACAGGGGACTCTGGGGGAAACACCATATATTTT. This sequence joins TRBV28 and TRBJ1-3; 8 bases are shared with TRBD1. Germline V gene lookup returns CDR1 MDHEN and CDR2 SYDVKM. The CDR3 sequence is 17 residues long. The trim removed 7 bases at V and 4 bases at J, leaving 15 bases unmatched.

The CDR3 bases are TGTGCCAGCTCAATACAAGAGACCCAGTACTTC. Encoded protein: CASSIQETQYF. V usage is TRBV18 and J usage is TRBJ2-5; D unclear. The V gene lost 5 bases and the J gene lost 2 bases, with 3 bases spanning the gap. The CDR3 is 11 residues long. Germline V gene lookup returns CDR1 KGHSH and CDR2 LQKENI.

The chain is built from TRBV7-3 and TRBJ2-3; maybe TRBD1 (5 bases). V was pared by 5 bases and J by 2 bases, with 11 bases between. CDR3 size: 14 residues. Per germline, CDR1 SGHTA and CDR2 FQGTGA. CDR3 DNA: TGTGCCAGCAGCCCCACAGGCTCCACAGATACGCAGTATTTT. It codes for CASSPTGSTDTQYF.

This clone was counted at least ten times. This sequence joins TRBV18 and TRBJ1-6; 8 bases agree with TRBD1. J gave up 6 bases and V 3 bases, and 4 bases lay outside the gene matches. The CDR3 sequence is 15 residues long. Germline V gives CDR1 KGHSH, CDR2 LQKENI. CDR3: CASSPGQAPNSPLHF. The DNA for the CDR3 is TGTGCCAGCTCACCGGGACAGGCCCCTAATTCACCCCTCCACTTT.

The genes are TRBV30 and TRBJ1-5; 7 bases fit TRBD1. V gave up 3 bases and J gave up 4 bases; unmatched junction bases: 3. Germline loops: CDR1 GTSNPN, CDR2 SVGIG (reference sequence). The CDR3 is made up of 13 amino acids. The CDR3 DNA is TGTGCCTGGAGCGGACAGGAGAATCAGCCCCAGCATTTT. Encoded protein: CAWSGQENQPQHF.

CDR3: CATSDTKGTDQETQYF. CDR3 DNA sequence: TGTGCCACCAGTGATACAAAAGGGACAGACCAAGAGACCCAGTACTTC. V and J are TRBV24-1 and TRBJ2-5, with 7 bases aligning to TRBD1. The CDR3 length is 16 residues. J lost 0 bases, V lost 3 bases, and 6 bases had no gene match. Looked up from germline, CDR1 is KGHDR and CDR2 is SFDVKD.

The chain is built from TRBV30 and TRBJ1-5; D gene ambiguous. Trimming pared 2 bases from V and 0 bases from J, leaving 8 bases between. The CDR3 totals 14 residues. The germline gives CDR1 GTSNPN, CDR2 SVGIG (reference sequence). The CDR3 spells CAWSTDISNQPQHF. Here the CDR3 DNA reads TGTGCCTGGAGTACAGACATTAGCAATCAGCCCCAGCATTTT.

The CDR3 DNA reads as TGTGCCAGTAGTAGATGGACTAGCGGGAGTATACGGGATGAGCAGTTCTTC. As protein: CASSRWTSGSIRDEQFF. J is TRBJ2-1 and V is TRBV19; 13 nucleotides align to TRBD2. Germline values: CDR1 LNHDA, CDR2 SQIVND (reference sequence). J lost 8 bases, V lost 4 bases, and 11 bases had no gene match. The CDR3 runs to 17 residues.

This CDR3 reads CASSPTGSNYGYTF. DNA for the CDR3: TGTGCCAGCAGCCCAACAGGGTCCAACTATGGCTACACCTTC. The chain carries TRBV4-2 and TRBJ1-2; TRBD1 might be the D (6 bases). The V and J ends lost 4 bases and 2 bases respectively, with 11 bases between them. The CDR3 is 14 residues long. Germline lookup yields CDR1 LGHNA and CDR2 YNFKEQ.

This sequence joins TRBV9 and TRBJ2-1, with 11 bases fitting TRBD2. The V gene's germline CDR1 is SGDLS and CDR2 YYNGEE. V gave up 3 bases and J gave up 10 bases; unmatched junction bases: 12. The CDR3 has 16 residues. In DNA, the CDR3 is TGTGCCAGCAGCGGGGAACCCGGGACTAGCGGTCACGAGCAGTTCTTC. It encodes CASSGEPGTSGHEQFF.

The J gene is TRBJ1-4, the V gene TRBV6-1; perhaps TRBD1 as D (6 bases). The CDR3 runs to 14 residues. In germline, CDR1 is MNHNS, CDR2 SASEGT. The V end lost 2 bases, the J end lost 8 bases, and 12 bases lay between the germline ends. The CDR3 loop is CASSESRGGEKLFF. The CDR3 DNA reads TGTGCCAGCAGTGAAAGTAGGGGGGGAGAAAAACTGTTTTTT.